A single sample is the source of the 11 T cell receptor beta chains below, sequenced in a study of cytomegalovirus exposure and HLA in healthy donors. The PCR ran on 60 Vbeta and 13 Jbeta primers. The method was immunoSEQ multiplex PCR; TCRdb's version includes in-frame clones alone and lacks a portion of them. This table has 190,000 or so clones, about four fifths appearing once. The sequencing input was PBMCs. Every receptor here comes from a man aged 50-59 years in good health and CMV-seronegative.

The rearrangement joins TRBV18 to TRBJ1-3; possibly TRBD1 for D (5 bases). V was clipped by 3 bases and J by 0 bases, with 9 bases between them. CDR1 and CDR2 (germline): KGHSH, LQKENI. The CDR3 runs to 15 residues. CDR3 coding DNA: TGTGCCAGCTCACCTCGGGGGTCCTCTGGAAACACCATATATTTT. It codes for CASSPRGSSGNTIYF.

The rearrangement uses TRBV7-2 and TRBJ2-7; 8 bases agree with TRBD2. Germline V gene sequence: CDR1 SGHTA, CDR2 FQGNSA. V lost 2 bases and J lost 3; bases outside the gene matches: 15. This CDR3 is built from 18 residues. The CDR3 DNA follows: TGTGCCAGCAGCTTAAAGGGTTCGGGGGGGCCCTTTTACTACGAGCAGTACTTC. Translated, it gives CASSLKGSGGPFYYEQYF.

This chain connects TRBV9 to TRBJ2-1; TRBD2 agrees at 7 bases. This CDR3 has 16 residues. Germline V lookup: CDR1 SGDLS, CDR2 YYNGEE. V lost 3 bases to trimming and J lost 0 bases; unmatched junction nucleotides: 6. In nucleotides, the CDR3 is TGTGCCAGCAGCGCGGGGGGTGCGAGCTCCTACAATGAGCAGTTCTTC. Translation gives CASSAGGASSYNEQFF.

Details on this clone: At one end the junction does not follow the germline gene, possibly because of a read error. The chain is built from TRBV7-9 and TRBJ1-3; no clear D. The CDR3 totals 11 residues. Germline V gene lookup returns CDR1 SEHNR and CDR2 FQNEAQ (reference sequence). CDR3 protein: CSSSFQGVIYF. In nucleotides, the CDR3 is TGTTCCAGCAGCTTCCAAGGAGTCATATATTTT. The whole variable domain, remainder taken from reference TRBV7-9 and TRBJ1-3, is DTGVSQNPRHKITKRGQNVTFRCDPISEHNRLYWYRQTLGQGPEFLTYFQNEAQLEKSRLLSDRFSAERPKGSFSTLEIQRTEQGDSAMYLCSSSFQGVIYFGEGSWLTVV.

The chain recombines TRBV7-2 with TRBJ2-1; 13 bases fit TRBD2. Germline CDR1 SGHTA, CDR2 FQGNSA. The CDR3 is 15 residues long. V lost 5 bases and J lost 12; bases outside the gene matches: 10. The CDR3 bases are TGTGCCAGCAGCCCCAGCGGACTAGCGGGGGAGGGGCAGTTCTTC. Its translation is CASSPSGLAGEGQFF.

CDR3 in DNA: TGCGCCAGCAGCGGAAGTTCACTAGCAACCGATACGCAGTATTTT. Translation gives CASSGSSLATDTQYF. The chain carries TRBV5-1 and TRBJ2-3; weak D call: TRBD2 (6 bases). Germline V gene lookup returns CDR1 SGHRS and CDR2 YFSETQ. V was shortened by 4 bases and J by 6 bases, with 18 bases between the two germline ends. The CDR3 spans 15 residues.

The chain combines TRBV5-1 with TRBJ1-2; possible D gene TRBD1, 5 bases. Per the germline V gene, CDR1 is SGHRS and CDR2 is YFSETQ. V shed 0 bases and J shed 3 bases, with 12 bases lying between them. The CDR3 has 15 amino acids. Here the CDR3 DNA reads TGCGCCAGCAGCTTGGCCGGGGGTCCAGACTATGGCTACACCTTC. It specifies CASSLAGGPDYGYTF.

The chain combines TRBV6-5 with TRBJ1-2, with a possible D match to TRBD1 (5 bases). The V end lost 7 bases, the J end lost 0 bases, and 9 bases lay between the germline ends. Germline V gene lookup returns CDR1 MNHEY and CDR2 SVGAGI. The CDR3 has 13 residues. In DNA form, the CDR3 reads TGTGCCAGCATGGAAGGGGCTAACTATGGCTACACCTTC. Its protein is CASMEGANYGYTF.

V gene TRBV11-2 combines with J gene TRBJ2-2, with D perhaps TRBD2 (5 bases). Deletions cut 3 bases from V and 0 bases from J, with 8 bases between. This CDR3 comprises 15 residues. From germline, CDR1 is SGHAT and CDR2 FQNNGV. This chain's CDR3 is CASSFGGSNTGELFF. Written as DNA, the CDR3 is TGTGCCAGCAGCTTTGGCGGGTCGAACACCGGGGAGCTGTTTTTT. The entire variable domain, with the rest obtained from reference TRBV11-2 and TRBJ2-2, is as follows: EAGVAQSPRYKIIEKRQSVAFWCNPISGHATLYWYQQILGQGPKLLIQFQNNGVVDDSQLPKDRFSAERLKGVDSTLKIQPAKLEDSAVYLCASSFGGSNTGELFFGEGSRLTVL.

This clone was seen only once. This CDR3 reads CSVELRNTGELFF. CDR3 nucleotide sequence: TGCAGCGTTGAACTACGAAACACCGGGGAGCTGTTTTTT. The chain joins TRBV29-1 to TRBJ2-2; D is ambiguous. V was cut by 2 bases and J by 2 bases, with 6 bases left in between. CDR1 and CDR2 from the germline V gene are SQVTM and ANQGSEA. This CDR3 spans 13 amino acids.

This clone was seen more than once but under ten times. At the DNA level, this CDR3 is encoded by other sequences in the same sample as well. This chain connects TRBV19 to TRBJ1-5; D remains unclear. This CDR3 comprises 12 residues. The germline CDR1 and CDR2 sequences are LNHDA and SQIVND (reference sequence). The V gene lost 3 bases and the J gene lost 3 bases, with 3 bases spanning the gap. CDR3 sequence (DNA): TGTGCCAGTAGTATTCTCAATCAGCCCCAGCATTTT. Translation gives CASSILNQPQHF. The entire variable domain, with the rest obtained from reference TRBV19 and TRBJ1-5, is as follows: DGGITQSPKYLFRKEGQNVTLSCEQNLNHDAMYWYRQDPGQGLRLIYYSQIVNDFQKGDIAEGYSVSREKKESFPLTVTSAQKNPTAFYLCASSILNQPQHFGDGTRLSIL.